This entry features one T cell receptor beta chain sequence. The antigen remains unidentified. The germline V gene encodes CDR1 GTSNPN and CDR2 SVGIG (reference sequence). The CDR3 sequence is 14 residues long. The trim removed 4 bases at V and 4 bases at J, leaving 5 bases unmatched. The second PCR ran roughly 7 to 12 cycles with a sample-barcoded 5' primer and J-beta primers. With 12 random nucleotides, a template-switch adaptor tagged each individual cDNA molecule. One entry per CDR3 protein results from TCRdb running MiXCR on the 5' RACE reads. Of roughly 930,000 distinct CDR3 sequences in the sample, roughly 48% were seen once. Each sample gave at least 6.5 million isolated PBMCs. This sample is drawn from a study of blood T cells in healthy people across ages. Regarding the study as a whole: Observed TCR beta diversity showed a strong correlation with the percentage of naive T cells as measured by flow cytometry. When set beside aged donors, long-lived donors presented more naive CD4+ cells and higher diversity.

This clonotype was obtained from a man aged 25 to 40 in good health. The sample consisted of blood. The V and J genes are TRBV30 and TRBJ1-4, with 8 bases that match TRBD1. The CDR3 region has the DNA TGTGCCTGGACCAGGGGGCCACGTAATGAAAAACTGTTTTTT. As protein: CAWTRGPRNEKLFF.